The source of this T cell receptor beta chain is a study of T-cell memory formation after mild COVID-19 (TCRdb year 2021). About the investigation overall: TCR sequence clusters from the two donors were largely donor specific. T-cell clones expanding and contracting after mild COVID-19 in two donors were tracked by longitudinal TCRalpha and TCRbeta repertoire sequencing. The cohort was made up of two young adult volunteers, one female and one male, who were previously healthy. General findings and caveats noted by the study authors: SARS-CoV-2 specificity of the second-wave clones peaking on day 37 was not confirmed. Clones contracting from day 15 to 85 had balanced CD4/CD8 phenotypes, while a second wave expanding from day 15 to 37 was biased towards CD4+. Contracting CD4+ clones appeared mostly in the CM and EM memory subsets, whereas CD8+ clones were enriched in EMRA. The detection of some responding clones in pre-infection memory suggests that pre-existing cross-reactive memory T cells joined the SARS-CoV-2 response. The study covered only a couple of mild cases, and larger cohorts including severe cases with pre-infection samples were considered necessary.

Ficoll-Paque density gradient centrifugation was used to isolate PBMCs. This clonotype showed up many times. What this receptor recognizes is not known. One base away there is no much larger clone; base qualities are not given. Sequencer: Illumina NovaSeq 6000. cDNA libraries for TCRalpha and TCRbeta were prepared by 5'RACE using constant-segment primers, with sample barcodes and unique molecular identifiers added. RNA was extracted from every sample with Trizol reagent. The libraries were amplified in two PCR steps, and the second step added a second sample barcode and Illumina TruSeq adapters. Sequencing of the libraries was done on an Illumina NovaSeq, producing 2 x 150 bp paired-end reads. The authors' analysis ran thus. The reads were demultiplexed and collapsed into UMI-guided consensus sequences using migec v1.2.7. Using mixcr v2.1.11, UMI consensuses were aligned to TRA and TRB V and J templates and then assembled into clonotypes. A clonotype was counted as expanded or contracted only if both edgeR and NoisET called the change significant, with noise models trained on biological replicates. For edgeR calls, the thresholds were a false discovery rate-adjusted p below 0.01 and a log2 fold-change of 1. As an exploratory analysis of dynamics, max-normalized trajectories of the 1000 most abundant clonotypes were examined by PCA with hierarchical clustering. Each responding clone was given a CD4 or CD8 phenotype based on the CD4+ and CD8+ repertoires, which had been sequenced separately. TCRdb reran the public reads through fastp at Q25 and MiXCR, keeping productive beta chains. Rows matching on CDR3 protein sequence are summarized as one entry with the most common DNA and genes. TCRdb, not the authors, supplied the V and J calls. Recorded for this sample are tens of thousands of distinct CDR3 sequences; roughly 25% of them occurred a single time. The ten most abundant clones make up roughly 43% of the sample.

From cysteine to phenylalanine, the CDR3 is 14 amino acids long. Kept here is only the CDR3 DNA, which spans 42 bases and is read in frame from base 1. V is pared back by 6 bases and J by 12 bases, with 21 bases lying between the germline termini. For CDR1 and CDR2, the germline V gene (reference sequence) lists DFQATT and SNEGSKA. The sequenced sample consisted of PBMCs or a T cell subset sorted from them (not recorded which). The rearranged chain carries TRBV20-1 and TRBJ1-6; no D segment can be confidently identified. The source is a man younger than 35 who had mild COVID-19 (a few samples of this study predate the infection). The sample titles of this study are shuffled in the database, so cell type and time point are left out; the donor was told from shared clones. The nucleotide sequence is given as TGCAGTGCGATGGACCTCGGGCCGTTGGGACCCCTCCACTTT. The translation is CSAMDLGPLGPLHF.